This T cell receptor (beta chain) was recorded in a study of cytomegalovirus exposure and HLA in healthy donors. PCR primers comprised 60 Vbeta and 13 Jbeta primers. Repertoires were generated with immunoSEQ multiplex PCR, while TCRdb's copy carries only in-frame clones and drops some. This sample's table reports roughly 80,000 clones. Germline-derived CDR1 and CDR2 are SEHNR and FQNEAQ (reference sequence). The CDR3 is 17 amino acids. V was clipped by 2 bases and J by 6 bases, with 19 bases between them. The chain recombines TRBV7-9 with TRBJ1-4; the D is unclear. The specimen was PBMCs. The receptor was isolated from a man aged 50-59 years in good health and CMV-seronegative. DNA for the CDR3: TGTGCCAGCAGCTTATCCTTTTCGGGATTGCGGCATGAAAAACTGTTTTTT. Protein product: CASSLSFSGLRHEKLFF.